This TCR beta chain is from a study of CD8 T cells in ankylosing spondylitis. Unmatched junction bases numbered 7, after V lost 5 bases and J lost 5 bases. CDR3 length: 15 residues. The table lists this clonotype with many counts. What it binds is unknown. Study-wide results and limits: Apparently characteristic of ankylosing spondylitis blood was a TCR beta motif (about 8 highly homologous variants). Some motif variants had been reported before (in reactive arthritis synovial fluid and blood).

TCRdb recomputed calls from the 5' RACE reads with MiXCR, one row per CDR3 protein. Of 150,000 to 200,000 distinct CDR3 sequences detected, about 9.9% appear once; the ten largest clones hold 25% to 30%. This TCR came from a male donor with ankylosing spondylitis or in good health (not recorded which). This chain connects TRBV12-3 or TRBV12-4 to TRBJ2-3, with TRBD2 matching over 10 bases. Sequences were obtained from blood, either unsorted or a sorted T cell fraction (not recorded which). CDR3 loop: CASSRLAGPGDTQYF. CDR3 nucleotides: TGTGCCAGCAGTCGACTAGCGGGCCCGGGAGATACGCAGTATTTT.